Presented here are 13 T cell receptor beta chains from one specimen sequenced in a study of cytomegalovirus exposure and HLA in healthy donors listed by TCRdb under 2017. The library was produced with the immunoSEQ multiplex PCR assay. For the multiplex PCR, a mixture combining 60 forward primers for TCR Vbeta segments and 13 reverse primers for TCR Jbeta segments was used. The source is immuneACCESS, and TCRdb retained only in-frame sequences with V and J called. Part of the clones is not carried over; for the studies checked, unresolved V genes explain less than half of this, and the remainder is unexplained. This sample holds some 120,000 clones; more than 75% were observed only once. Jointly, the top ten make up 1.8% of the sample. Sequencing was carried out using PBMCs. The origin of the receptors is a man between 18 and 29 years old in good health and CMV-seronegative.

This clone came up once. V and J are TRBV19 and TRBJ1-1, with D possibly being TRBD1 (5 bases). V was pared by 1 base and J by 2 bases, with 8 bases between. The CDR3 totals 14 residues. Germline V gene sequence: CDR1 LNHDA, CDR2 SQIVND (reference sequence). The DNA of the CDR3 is TGTGCCAGTAGTATAGGGGGCCTCAACACTGAAGCTTTCTTT. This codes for CASSIGGLNTEAFF.

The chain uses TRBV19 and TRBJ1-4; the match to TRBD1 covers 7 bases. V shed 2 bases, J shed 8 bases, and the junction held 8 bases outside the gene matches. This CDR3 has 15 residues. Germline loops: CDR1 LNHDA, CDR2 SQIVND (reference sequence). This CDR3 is CASSIPGTVEEKLFF. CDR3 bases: TGTGCCAGTAGTATACCCGGGACAGTAGAGGAAAAACTGTTTTTT.

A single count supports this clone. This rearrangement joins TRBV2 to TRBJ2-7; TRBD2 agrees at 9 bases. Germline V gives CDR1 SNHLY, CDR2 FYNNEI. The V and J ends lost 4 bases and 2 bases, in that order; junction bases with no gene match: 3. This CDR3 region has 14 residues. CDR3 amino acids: CASSGLAATYEQYF. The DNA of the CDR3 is TGTGCCAGCAGTGGACTAGCGGCTACCTACGAGCAGTACTTC.

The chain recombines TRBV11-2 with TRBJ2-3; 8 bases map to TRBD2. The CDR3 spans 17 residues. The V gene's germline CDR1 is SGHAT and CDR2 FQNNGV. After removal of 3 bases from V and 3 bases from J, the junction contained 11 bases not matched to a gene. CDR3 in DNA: TGTGCCAGCAGCTTGAACCCCGGGGGGGCCCCAACAGATACGCAGTATTTT. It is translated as CASSLNPGGAPTDTQYF.

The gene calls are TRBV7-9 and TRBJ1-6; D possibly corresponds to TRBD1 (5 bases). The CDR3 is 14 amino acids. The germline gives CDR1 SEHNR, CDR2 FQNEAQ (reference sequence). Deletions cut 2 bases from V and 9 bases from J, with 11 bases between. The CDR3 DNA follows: TGTGCCAGCAGCTTAAAGGCGGGGCTTTCACCCCTCCACTTT. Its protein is CASSLKAGLSPLHF.

The CDR3 loop is CAISRQLVYGYTF. CDR3 DNA sequence: TGTGCCATCTCACGACAGCTAGTCTATGGCTACACCTTC. This rearrangement joins TRBV10-3 to TRBJ1-2, with a tentative D call TRBD1 (5 bases). Germline values: CDR1 ENHRY, CDR2 SYGVKD. CDR3 length: 13 residues. Trimming removed 8 bases from V and 4 bases from J, with 14 bases in between.

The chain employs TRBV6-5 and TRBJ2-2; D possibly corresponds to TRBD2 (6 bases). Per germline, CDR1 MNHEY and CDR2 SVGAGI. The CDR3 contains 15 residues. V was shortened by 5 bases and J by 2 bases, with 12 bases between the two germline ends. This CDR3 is CASSRVGSNTGELFF. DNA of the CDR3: TGTGCCAGCAGTAGGGTCGGGAGTAACACCGGGGAGCTGTTTTTT.

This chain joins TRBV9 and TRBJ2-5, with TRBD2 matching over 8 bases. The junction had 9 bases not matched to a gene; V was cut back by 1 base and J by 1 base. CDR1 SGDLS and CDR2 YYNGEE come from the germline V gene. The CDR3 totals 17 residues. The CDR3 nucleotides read TGTGCCAGCAGCGTAATGGGGGGCGGGGGGACCCAAGAGACCCAGTACTTC. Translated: CASSVMGGGGTQETQYF.

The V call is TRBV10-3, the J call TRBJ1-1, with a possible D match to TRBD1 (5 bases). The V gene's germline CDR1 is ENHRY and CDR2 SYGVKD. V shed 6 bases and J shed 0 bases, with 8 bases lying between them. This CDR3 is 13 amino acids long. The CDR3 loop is CAISPTVNTEAFF. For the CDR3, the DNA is TGTGCCATCAGCCCGACAGTGAACACTGAAGCTTTCTTT.

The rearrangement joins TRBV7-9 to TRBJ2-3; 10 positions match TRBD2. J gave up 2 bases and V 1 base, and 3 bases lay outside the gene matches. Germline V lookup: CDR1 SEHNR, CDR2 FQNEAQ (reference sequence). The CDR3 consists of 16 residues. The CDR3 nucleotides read TGTGCCAGCAGCTTAGTGGGACTAGCGTCCACAGATACGCAGTATTTT. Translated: CASSLVGLASTDTQYF.

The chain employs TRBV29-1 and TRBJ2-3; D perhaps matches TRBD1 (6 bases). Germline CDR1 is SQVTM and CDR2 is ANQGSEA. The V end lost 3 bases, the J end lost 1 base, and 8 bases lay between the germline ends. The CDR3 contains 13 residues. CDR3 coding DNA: TGCAGCGTTGATGAGGGGGGCACAGATACGCAGTATTTT. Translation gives CSVDEGGTDTQYF.

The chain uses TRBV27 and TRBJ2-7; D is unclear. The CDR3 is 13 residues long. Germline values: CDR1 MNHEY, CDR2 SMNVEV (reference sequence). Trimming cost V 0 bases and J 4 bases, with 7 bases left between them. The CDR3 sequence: CASSLSPPYEQYF. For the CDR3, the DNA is TGTGCCAGCAGTTTATCCCCCCCTTACGAGCAGTACTTC.

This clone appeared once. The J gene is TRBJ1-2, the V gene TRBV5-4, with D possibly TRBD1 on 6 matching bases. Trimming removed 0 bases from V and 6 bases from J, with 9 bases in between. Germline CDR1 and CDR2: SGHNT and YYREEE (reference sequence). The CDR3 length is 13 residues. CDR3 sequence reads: CASSLAGVDGYTF. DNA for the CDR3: TGTGCCAGCAGCTTGGCAGGGGTTGATGGCTACACCTTC.